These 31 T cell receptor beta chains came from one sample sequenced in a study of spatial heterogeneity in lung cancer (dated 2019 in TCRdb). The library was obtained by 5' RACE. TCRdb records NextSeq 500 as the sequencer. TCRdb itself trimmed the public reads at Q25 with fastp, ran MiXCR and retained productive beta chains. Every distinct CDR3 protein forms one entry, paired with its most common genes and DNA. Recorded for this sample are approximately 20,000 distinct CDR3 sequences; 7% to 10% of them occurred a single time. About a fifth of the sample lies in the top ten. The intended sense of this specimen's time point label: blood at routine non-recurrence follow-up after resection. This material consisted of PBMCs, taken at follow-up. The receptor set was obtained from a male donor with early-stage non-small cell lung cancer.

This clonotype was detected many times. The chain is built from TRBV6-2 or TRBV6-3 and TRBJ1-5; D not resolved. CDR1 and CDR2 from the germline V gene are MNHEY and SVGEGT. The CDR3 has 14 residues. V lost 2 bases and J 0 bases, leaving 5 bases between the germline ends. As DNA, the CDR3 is TGTGCCAGCAGTTACGGGTATAGCAATCAGCCCCAGCATTTT. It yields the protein CASSYGYSNQPQHF.

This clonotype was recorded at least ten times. As DNA, the CDR3 is TGTGCCACCAGCAGAGATCGGGCGACAGGGGGCAACGAAGATACGCAGTATTTT. Translation: CATSRDRATGGNEDTQYF. V gene TRBV15 combines with J gene TRBJ2-3, with 10 positions matching TRBD1. Losses at the gene ends were 0 bases for V and 5 bases for J; bases not matched to a gene: 11. Germline CDR1 is LNHNV and CDR2 is YYDKDF (reference sequence). CDR3 length equals 18 residues.

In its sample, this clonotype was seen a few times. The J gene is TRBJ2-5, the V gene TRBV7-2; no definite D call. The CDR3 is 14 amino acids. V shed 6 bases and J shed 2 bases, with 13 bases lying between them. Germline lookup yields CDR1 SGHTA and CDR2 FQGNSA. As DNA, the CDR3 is TGTGCCAGCAGAGGAGCGCGGCATCAAGAGACCCAGTACTTC. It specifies CASRGARHQETQYF. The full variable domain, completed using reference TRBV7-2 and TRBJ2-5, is GAGVSQSPSNKVTEKGKDVELRCDPISGHTALYWYRQSLGQGLEFLIYFQGNSAPDKSGLPSDRFSAERTGGSVSTLTIQRTQQEDSAVYLCASRGARHQETQYFGPGTRLLVL.

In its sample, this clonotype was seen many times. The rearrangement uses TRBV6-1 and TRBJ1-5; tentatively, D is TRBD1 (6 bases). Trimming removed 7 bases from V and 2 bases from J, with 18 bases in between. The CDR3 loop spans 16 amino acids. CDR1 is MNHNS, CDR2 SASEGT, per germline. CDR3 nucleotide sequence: TGTGCCAGCATCGATGGGGGCTCGGTTGGCAATCAGCCCCAGCATTTT. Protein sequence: CASIDGGSVGNQPQHF.

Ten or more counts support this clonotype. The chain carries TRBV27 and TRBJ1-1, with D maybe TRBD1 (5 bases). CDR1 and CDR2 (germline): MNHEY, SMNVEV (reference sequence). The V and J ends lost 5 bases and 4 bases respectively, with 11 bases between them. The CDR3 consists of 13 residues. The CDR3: CASSLGTGTEAFF. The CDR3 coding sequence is TGTGCCAGCAGTCTGGGGACCGGCACTGAAGCTTTCTTT.

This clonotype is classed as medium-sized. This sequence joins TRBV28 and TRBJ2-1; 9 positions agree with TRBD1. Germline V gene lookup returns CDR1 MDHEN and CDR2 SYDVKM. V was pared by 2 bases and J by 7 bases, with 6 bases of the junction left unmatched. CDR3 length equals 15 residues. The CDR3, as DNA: TGTGCCAGCAGTTTAACGGGGGACAGGGAAAATGAGCAGTTCTTC. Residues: CASSLTGDRENEQFF.

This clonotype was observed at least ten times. CDR3 nucleotides: TGCAGTGCGACGGACAGGGGAAAAGAGACCCAGTACTTC. Encoded protein: CSATDRGKETQYF. This rearrangement joins TRBV20-1 to TRBJ2-5; 9 positions agree with TRBD1. Germline values: CDR1 DFQATT, CDR2 SNEGSKA (reference sequence). V gave up 6 bases and J gave up 3 bases; unmatched junction bases: 5. CDR3 length: 13 amino acids.

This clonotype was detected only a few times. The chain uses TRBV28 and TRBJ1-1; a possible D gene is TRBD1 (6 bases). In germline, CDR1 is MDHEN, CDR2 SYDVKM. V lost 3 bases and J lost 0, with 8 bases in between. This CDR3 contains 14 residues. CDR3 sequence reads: CASSFHRVNTEAFF. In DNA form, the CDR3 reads TGTGCCAGCAGTTTTCACAGGGTGAACACTGAAGCTTTCTTT.

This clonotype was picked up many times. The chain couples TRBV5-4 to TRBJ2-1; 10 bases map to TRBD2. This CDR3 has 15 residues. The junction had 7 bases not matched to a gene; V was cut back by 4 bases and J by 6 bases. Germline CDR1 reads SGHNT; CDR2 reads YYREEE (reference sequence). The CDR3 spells CASSPGLALSNEQFF. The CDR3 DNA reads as TGTGCCAGCAGCCCGGGACTAGCGCTCTCCAATGAGCAGTTCTTC.

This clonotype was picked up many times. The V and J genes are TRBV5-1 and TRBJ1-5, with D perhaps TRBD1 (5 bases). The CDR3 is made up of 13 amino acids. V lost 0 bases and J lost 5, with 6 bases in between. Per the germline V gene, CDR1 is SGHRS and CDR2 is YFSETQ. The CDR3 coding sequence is TGCGCCAGCAGCTTGGGGGGGGATCAGCCCCAGCATTTT. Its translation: CASSLGGDQPQHF.

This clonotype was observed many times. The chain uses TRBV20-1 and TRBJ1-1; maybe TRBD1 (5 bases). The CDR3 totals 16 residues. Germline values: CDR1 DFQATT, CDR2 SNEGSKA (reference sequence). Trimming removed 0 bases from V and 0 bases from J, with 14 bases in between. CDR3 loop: CSAREGSGTMNTEAFF. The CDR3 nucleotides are TGCAGTGCTAGAGAGGGGTCAGGGACCATGAACACTGAAGCTTTCTTT.

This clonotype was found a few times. Written as DNA, the CDR3 is TGCAGTGCCCGGGCAGGGCGGGGGGTAAGAAACACTGAAGCTTTCTTT. It encodes CSARAGRGVRNTEAFF. This chain links TRBV20-1 with TRBJ1-1, with D possibly matching TRBD1 (5 bases). CDR1 is DFQATT and CDR2 is SNEGSKA in the germline V gene (reference sequence). V lost 6 bases and J 2 bases, leaving 22 bases between the germline ends. CDR3 length: 16 amino acids.

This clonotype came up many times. CDR3 sequence (DNA): TGTGCCAGCAGTTACAACCGGGGTGATCGCAATCAGCCCCAGCATTTT. Amino acid sequence: CASSYNRGDRNQPQHF. The rearrangement links TRBV6-2 or TRBV6-3 to TRBJ1-5; no definite D call. The germline gives CDR1 MNHEY, CDR2 SVGEGT. V was pared by 2 bases and J by 2 bases, with 13 bases between. CDR3 length: 16 residues.

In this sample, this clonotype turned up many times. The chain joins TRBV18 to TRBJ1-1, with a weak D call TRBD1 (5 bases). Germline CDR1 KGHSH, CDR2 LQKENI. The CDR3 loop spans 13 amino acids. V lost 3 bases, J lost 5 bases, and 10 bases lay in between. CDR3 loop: CASSPRGDTEAFF. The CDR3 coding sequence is TGTGCCAGCTCACCCCGAGGGGATACTGAAGCTTTCTTT.

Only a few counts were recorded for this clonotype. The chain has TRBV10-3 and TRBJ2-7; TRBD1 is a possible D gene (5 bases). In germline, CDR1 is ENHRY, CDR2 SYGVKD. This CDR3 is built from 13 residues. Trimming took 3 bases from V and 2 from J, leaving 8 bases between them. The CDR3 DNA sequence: TGTGCCATCAGTGATACAGGTCCCTACGAGCAGTACTTC. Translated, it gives CAISDTGPYEQYF.

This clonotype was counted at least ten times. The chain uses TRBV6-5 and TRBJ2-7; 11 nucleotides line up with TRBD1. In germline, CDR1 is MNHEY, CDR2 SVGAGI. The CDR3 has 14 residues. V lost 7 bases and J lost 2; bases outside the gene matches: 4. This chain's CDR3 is CASTAGQGAYEQYF. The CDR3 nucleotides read TGTGCCAGCACCGCGGGACAGGGGGCCTACGAGCAGTACTTC.

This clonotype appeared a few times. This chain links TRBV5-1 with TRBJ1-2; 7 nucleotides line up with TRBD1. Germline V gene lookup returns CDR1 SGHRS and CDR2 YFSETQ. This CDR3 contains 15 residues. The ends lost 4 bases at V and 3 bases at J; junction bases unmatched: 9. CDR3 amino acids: CASSPETGRDYGYTF. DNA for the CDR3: TGCGCCAGCAGCCCAGAGACAGGGCGTGACTATGGCTACACCTTC.

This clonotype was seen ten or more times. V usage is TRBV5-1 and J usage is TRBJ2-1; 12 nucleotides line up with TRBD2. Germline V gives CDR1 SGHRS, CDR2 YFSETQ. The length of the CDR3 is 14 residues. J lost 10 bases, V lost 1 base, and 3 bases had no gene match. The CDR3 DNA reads TGCGCCAGCAGCTTGATGCTAGCGGGGGGGGAGCAGTTCTTC. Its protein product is CASSLMLAGGEQFF.

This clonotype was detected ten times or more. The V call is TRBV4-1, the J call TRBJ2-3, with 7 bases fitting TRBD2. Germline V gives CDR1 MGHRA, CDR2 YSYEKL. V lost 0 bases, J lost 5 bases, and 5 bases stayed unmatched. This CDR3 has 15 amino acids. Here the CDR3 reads CASSQDGREVDTQYF. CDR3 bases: TGCGCCAGCAGCCAAGATGGACGGGAGGTAGATACGCAGTATTTT.

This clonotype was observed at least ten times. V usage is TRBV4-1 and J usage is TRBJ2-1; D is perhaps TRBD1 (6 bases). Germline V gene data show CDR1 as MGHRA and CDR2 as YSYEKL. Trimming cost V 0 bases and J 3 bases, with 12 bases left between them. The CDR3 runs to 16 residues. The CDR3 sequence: CASSQDPAGDYNEQFF. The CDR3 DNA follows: TGCGCCAGCAGCCAAGATCCGGCAGGGGACTACAATGAGCAGTTCTTC.

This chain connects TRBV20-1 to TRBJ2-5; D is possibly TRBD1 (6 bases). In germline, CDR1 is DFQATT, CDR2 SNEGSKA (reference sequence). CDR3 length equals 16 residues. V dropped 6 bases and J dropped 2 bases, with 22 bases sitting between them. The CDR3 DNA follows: TGCAGTGCGGACCCCTGGAAAGTGGGGGCTCAAGAGACCCAGTACTTC. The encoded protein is CSADPWKVGAQETQYF.

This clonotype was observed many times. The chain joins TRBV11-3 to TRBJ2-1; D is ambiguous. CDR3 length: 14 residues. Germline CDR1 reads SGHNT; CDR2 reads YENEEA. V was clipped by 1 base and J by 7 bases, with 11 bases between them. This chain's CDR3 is CASSLVPSMNEQFF. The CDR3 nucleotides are TGTGCCAGCAGCTTAGTCCCTAGTATGAATGAGCAGTTCTTC.

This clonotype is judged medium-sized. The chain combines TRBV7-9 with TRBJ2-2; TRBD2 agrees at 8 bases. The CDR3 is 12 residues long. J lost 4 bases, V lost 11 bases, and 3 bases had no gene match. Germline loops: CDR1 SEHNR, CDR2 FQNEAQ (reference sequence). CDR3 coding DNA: TGTGCCCCGGGAGGGAGCACCGGGGAGCTGTTTTTT. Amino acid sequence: CAPGGSTGELFF.

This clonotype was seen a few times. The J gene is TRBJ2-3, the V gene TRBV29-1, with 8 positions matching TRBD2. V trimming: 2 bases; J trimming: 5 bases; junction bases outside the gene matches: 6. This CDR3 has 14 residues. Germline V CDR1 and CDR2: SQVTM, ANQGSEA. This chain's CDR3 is CSVESGGPGDTQYF. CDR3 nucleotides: TGCAGCGTTGAATCGGGAGGGCCGGGAGATACGCAGTATTTT.

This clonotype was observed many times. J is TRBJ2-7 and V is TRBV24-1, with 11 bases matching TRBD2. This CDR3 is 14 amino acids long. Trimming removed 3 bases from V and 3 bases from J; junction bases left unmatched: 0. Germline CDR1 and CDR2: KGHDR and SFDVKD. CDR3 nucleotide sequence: TGTGCCACCAGTGATGGGACTAGCGGCTACGAGCAGTACTTC. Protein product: CATSDGTSGYEQYF.

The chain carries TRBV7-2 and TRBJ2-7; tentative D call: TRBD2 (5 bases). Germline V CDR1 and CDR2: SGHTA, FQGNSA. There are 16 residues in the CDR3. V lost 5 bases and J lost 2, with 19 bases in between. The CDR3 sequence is CASSPPELALTYEQYF. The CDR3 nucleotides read TGTGCCAGCAGCCCCCCCGAGCTAGCCTTAACCTACGAGCAGTACTTC. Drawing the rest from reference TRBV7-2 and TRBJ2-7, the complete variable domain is GAGVSQSPSNKVTEKGKDVELRCDPISGHTALYWYRQSLGQGLEFLIYFQGNSAPDKSGLPSDRFSAERTGGSVSTLTIQRTQQEDSAVYLCASSPPELALTYEQYFGPGTRLTVT.

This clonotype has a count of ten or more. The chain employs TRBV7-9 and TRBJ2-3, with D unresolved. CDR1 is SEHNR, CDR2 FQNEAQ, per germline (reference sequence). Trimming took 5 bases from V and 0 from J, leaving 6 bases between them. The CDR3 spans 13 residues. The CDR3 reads CASSPMSTDTQYF. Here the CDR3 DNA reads TGTGCCAGCAGCCCGATGAGCACAGATACGCAGTATTTT.

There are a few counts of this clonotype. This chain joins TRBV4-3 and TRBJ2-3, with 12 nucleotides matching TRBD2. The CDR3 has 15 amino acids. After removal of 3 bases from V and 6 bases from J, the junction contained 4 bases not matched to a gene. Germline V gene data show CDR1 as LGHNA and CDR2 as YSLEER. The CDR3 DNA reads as TGCGCCAGCAGCCAGCTAGCGGGGGGGCGGGATACGCAGTATTTT. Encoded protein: CASSQLAGGRDTQYF.

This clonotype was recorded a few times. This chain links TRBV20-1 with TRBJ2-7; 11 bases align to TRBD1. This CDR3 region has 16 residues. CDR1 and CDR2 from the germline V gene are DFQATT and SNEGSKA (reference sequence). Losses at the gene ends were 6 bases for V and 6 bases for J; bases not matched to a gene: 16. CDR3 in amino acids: CSAQEPPDRGLSEQYF. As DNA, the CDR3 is TGCAGTGCCCAAGAGCCCCCGGACAGGGGGCTTTCCGAGCAGTACTTC.

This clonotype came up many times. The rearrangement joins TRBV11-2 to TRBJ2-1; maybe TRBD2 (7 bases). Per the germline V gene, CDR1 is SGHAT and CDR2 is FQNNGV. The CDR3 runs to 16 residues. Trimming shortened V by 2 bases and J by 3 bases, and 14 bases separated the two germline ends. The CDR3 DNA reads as TGTGCCAGCAGCTTAAACGGCGGGGGCTTCTACAATGAGCAGTTCTTC. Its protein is CASSLNGGGFYNEQFF.

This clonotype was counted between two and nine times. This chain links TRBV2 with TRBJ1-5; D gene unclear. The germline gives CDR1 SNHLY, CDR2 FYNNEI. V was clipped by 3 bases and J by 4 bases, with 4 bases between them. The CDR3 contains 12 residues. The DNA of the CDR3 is TGTGCCAGCAGTGACAGAAATCAGCCCCAGCATTTT. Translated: CASSDRNQPQHF. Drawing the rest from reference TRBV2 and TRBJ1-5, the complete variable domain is EPEVTQTPSHQVTQMGQEVILRCVPISNHLYFYWYRQILGQKVEFLVSFYNNEISEKSEIFDDQFSVERPDGSNFTLKIRSTKLEDSAMYFCASSDRNQPQHFGDGTRLSIL.